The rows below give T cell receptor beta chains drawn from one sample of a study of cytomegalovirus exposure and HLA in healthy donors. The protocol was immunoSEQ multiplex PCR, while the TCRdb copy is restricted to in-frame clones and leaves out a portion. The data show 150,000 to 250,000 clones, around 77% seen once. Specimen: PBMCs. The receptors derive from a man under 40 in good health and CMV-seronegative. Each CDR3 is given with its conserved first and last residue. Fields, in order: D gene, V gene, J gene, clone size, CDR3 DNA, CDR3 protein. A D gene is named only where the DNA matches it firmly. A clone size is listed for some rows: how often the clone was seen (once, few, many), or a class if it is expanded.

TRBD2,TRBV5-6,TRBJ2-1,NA,TGTGCCAGCAGCTCCCGGTGGGCTAGCGGGAGGTTCTATGAGCAGTTCTTC,CASSSRWASGRFYEQFF
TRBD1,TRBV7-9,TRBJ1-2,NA,TGTTCCAGCAGCTTAGCGACAGGGGGCTTCTCAACCTACACCTTC,CSSSLATGGFSTYTF
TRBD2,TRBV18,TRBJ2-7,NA,TGTGCCAGCTCACAAGCTAGCGGCATCGGCGTCGAGCAGTACTTC,CASSQASGIGVEQYF
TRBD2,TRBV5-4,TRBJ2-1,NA,TGTGCCAGCAGCCGACTAGCGGGAGGGTCCAATGAGCAGTTCTTC,CASSRLAGGSNEQFF
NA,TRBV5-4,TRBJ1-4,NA,TGTGCCAGCAGCTTGGGAGGATCTTCAACTAATGAAAAACTGTTTTTT,CASSLGGSSTNEKLFF
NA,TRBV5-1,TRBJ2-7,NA,TGCGCCAGCAGCGACCAGGGGCCGGCCTACGAGCAGTACTTC,CASSDQGPAYEQYF
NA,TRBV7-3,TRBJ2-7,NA,TGTGCCAGCAGCCCCCCCAATTCCTACGAGCAGTACTTC,CASSPPNSYEQYF
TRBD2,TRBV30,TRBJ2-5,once,TGTGCCTGGAAGGGGCTAGCGGGACGAGTGCAGCAGTACTTC,CAWKGLAGRVQQYF
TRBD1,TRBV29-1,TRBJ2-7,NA,TGCAGCGGGACCGGGACAGCCTACGAGCAGTACTTC,CSGTGTAYEQYF
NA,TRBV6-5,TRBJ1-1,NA,TGTGCCAGCAGTTACTCTCTTGACAGGAACACTGAAGCTTTCTTT,CASSYSLDRNTEAFF
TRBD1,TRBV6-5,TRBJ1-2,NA,TGTGCCAGCAGTTACTCGGCAGGGGGATCCTATGGCTACACCTTC,CASSYSAGGSYGYTF
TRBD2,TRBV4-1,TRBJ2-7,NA,TGCGCCAGCAGACCGACTAGCGGGAGCTACGAGCAGTACTTC,CASRPTSGSYEQYF
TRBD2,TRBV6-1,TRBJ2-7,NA,TGTGCCAGCAGTGTTCACCCCGGGACTAGCGAGGCCTACGAGCAGTACTTC,CASSVHPGTSEAYEQYF
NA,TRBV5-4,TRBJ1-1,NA,TGTGCCAGCACCCCCCGCAGGGGCAGTAACACTGAAGCTTTCTTT,CASTPRRGSNTEAFF
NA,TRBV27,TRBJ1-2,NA,TGTGCCAGCAGTCCTGGGCCAAACTATGGCTACACCTTC,CASSPGPNYGYTF
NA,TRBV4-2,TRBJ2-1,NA,TGTGCCAGCAGCCCGCCCCCCCTCCGGAATGAGCAGTTCTTC,CASSPPPLRNEQFF
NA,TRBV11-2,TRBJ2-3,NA,TGTGCCAGCAGCTTAGTGGAGTTTACTAGCACAGATACGCAGTATTTT,CASSLVEFTSTDTQYF
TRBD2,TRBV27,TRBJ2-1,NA,TGTGCCAGCAAGGGCGGGAGTGGGGAGCAGTTCTTC,CASKGGSGEQFF
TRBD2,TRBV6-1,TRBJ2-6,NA,TGTGCCAGCAGTGTGGACGGGGGACTAAGCAGGGCCAACGTCCTGACTTTC,CASSVDGGLSRANVLTF
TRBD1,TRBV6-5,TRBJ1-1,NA,TGTGCCAGCAGTGGGGCCCCAGGGGGTACTGAAGCTTTCTTT,CASSGAPGGTEAFF
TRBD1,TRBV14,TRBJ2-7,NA,TGTGCCAGCAGCCAAGCCACAGGGGTCGGGTACGAGCAGTACTTC,CASSQATGVGYEQYF
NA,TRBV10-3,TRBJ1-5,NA,TGTGCCATCAGTCGCGGGGACGTAGGCAATCAGCCCCAGCATTTT,CAISRGDVGNQPQHF
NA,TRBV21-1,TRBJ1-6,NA,TGTGCCAGCAGGGTTAAACTACAAATTTGTAATTCACCCCTCCACTTT,CASRVKLQICNSPLHF
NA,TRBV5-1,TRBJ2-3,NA,TGCGCCAGCAGCGCGGACAGTTTTGGAAGGGATACGCAGTATTTT,CASSADSFGRDTQYF
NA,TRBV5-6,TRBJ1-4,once,TGTGCCAGCAGCTTGGACAGTAATGAAAAACTGTTTTTT,CASSLDSNEKLFF
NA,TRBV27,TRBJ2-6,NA,TGTGCCAGCAGTTTAGGTGGCGGAAACTCTGGGGCCAACGTCCTGACTTTC,CASSLGGGNSGANVLTF
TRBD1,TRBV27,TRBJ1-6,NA,TGTGCCAGCAGACAAGGGACAGGTCCACCTAATTCACCCCTCCACTTT,CASRQGTGPPNSPLHF
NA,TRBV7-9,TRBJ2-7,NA,TGTGCCAGCAGCTTAGGGGGGCGCGAGCAGTACTTC,CASSLGGREQYF
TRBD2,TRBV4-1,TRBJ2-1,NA,TGCGCCAGCAGCCGGATTGTGGCTAGCGGGACGGGAAATGAGCAGTTCTTC,CASSRIVASGTGNEQFF